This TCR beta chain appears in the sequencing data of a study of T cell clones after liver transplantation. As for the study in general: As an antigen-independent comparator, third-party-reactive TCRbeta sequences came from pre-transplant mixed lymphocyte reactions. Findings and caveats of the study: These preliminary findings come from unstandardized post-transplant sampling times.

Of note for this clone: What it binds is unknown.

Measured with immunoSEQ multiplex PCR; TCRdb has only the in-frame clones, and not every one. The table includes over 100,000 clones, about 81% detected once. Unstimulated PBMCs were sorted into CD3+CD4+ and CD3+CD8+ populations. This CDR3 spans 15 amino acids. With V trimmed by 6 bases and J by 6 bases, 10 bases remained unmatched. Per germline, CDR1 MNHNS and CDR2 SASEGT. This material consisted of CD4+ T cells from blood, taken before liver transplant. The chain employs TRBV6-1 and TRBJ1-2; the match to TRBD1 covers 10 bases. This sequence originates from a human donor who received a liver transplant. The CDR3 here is CASRRQGAQLNGYTF. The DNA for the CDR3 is TGTGCCAGCAGAAGACAGGGGGCGCAATTAAATGGCTACACCTTC.